These 18 T cell receptor beta chains came from one sample sequenced in a study of regulatory dendritic cells for organ transplantation. Which antigens these TCRs recognize remains unknown. Sorted T cells were CFSE-labeled and cultured approximately five days with allogeneic regulatory or mature dendritic cells at 1:10. Here immunoSEQ multiplex PCR was the method, and the copy in TCRdb shows in-frame clones only, minus some. The sample records fewer than 25,000 clones, 85% being singletons. Sequencing was performed on naive CD4+ T cells from blood cultured with dendritic cells. This sample's subset: CD45RA+ naive T cells. These receptors all stem from a human donor in good health.

The table lists this clone with a count of one. This chain uses TRBV6-6 with TRBJ1-1; possible D gene TRBD1, 5 bases. The germline CDR1 and CDR2 sequences are MNHNY and SVGAGI (reference sequence). This CDR3 contains 13 residues. Trimming cost V 2 bases and J 6 bases, with 10 bases left between them. The CDR3 DNA follows: TGTGCCAGCAGTTACGTCACGGGGGCTGAAGCTTTCTTT. It yields the protein CASSYVTGAEAFF.

The rearrangement links TRBV5-6 to TRBJ1-4; no firm D call. Germline CDR1 is SGHDT and CDR2 is YYEEEE. V shed 3 bases and J shed 1 base, with 10 bases lying between them. This CDR3 spans 15 amino acids. CDR3 region: CASSSMDLTNEKLFF. CDR3 sequence (DNA): TGTGCCAGCAGCTCGATGGACTTAACTAATGAAAAACTGTTTTTT.

The V call is TRBV4-1, the J call TRBJ2-1; 7 nucleotides match TRBD2. Losses at the gene ends were 0 bases for V and 4 bases for J; bases not matched to a gene: 9. Germline V gene data show CDR1 as MGHRA and CDR2 as YSYEKL. The CDR3 is made up of 17 amino acids. This CDR3 is CASSQDQGAGRYNEQFF. CDR3 DNA sequence: TGCGCCAGCAGCCAAGATCAGGGAGCGGGGAGATACAATGAGCAGTTCTTC.

The J gene is TRBJ1-1, the V gene TRBV7-2; tentatively, D is TRBD1 (6 bases). The V and J ends lost 1 base and 3 bases respectively, with 15 bases between them. The CDR3 covers 16 residues. Germline V gene data show CDR1 as SGHTA and CDR2 as FQGNSA. Here the CDR3 DNA reads TGTGCCAGCAGCTTAGGCCTCTGGGCAGGGGACACTGAAGCTTTCTTT. Its protein is CASSLGLWAGDTEAFF.

A few counts support this clone. The chain combines TRBV6-1 with TRBJ1-1, with D possibly being TRBD1 (6 bases). The V end lost 10 bases, the J end lost 11 bases, and 17 bases lay between the germline ends. Looked up from germline, CDR1 is MNHNS and CDR2 is SASEGT. The CDR3 length is 11 residues. The CDR3 nucleotides are TGTGCCATTCTAAGGGGGACTCAGGCTTTCTTT. Translated: CAILRGTQAFF.

This clone was counted a single time. The chain joins TRBV7-2 to TRBJ1-4; unclear D gene. CDR3 length: 13 amino acids. V was shortened by 5 bases and J by 6 bases, with 10 bases between the two germline ends. Germline CDR1 reads SGHTA; CDR2 reads FQGNSA. This chain's CDR3 is CASSRSFDEKLFF. The CDR3 DNA reads TGTGCCAGCAGCCGGTCATTTGATGAAAAACTGTTTTTT.

V and J are TRBV2 and TRBJ1-5; D unresolved. The CDR3 totals 15 residues. Trimming removed 5 bases at V and 1 base at J, with 12 bases between. CDR1 and CDR2 from the germline V gene are SNHLY and FYNNEI. The CDR3 sequence: CASSSGRASNQPQHF. The CDR3 nucleotides are TGTGCCAGCAGTTCAGGACGGGCCAGCAATCAGCCCCAGCATTTT.

This chain connects TRBV7-2 to TRBJ1-5; D gene unclear. Germline V CDR1 and CDR2: SGHTA, FQGNSA. Between the trimmed V and J ends, which lost 0 bases and 7 bases, there was a span of 13 bases. The CDR3 consists of 15 residues. The CDR3 protein is CASSLATVGLQPQHF. The DNA of the CDR3 is TGTGCCAGCAGCTTAGCAACTGTAGGGTTGCAGCCCCAGCATTTT.

The genes are TRBV7-9 and TRBJ2-7; 9 bases align to TRBD1. This CDR3 has 14 amino acids. The J segment lost 4 bases and the V segment lost 1 base, leaving 2 bases of the junction unmatched. CDR1 and CDR2 (germline): SEHNR, FQNEAQ (reference sequence). CDR3 bases: TGTGCCAGCAGCTTAGGTGGACAGGGGTACGAGCAGTACTTC. Amino acid sequence: CASSLGGQGYEQYF.

This chain uses TRBV19 with TRBJ2-1; D may be TRBD1 (6 bases). Germline-derived CDR1 and CDR2 are LNHDA and SQIVND (reference sequence). The CDR3 length is 15 residues. V lost 3 bases and J lost 4, with 13 bases in between. CDR3 nucleotides: TGTGCCAGTAGTATGTTGGGGGCGGGTTACAATGAGCAGTTCTTC. Protein: CASSMLGAGYNEQFF.

V is TRBV28 and J is TRBJ1-2; 11 bases line up with TRBD1. This CDR3 contains 14 residues. Per germline, CDR1 MDHEN and CDR2 SYDVKM. V shed 7 bases and J 11 bases; nucleotides not matched to a gene: 12. The CDR3 reads CASIPGQGGVRYTF. In DNA, the CDR3 is TGTGCCAGCATCCCGGGACAGGGGGGAGTTAGATACACCTTC.

The chain has TRBV15 and TRBJ1-6, with D possibly being TRBD1 (5 bases). The V end lost 1 base, the J end lost 7 bases, and 8 bases lay between the germline ends. CDR1 is LNHNV and CDR2 is YYDKDF in the germline V gene (reference sequence). This CDR3 contains 14 residues. CDR3: CATSRGGGNSPLHF. CDR3 nucleotide sequence: TGTGCCACCAGCAGAGGGGGGGGGAATTCACCCCTCCACTTT.

The CDR3 loop is CAWSVSAGNTIYF. The DNA of the CDR3 is TGTGCCTGGAGTGTATCGGCTGGAAACACCATATATTTT. This chain links TRBV30 with TRBJ1-3, with D uncertain. CDR1 and CDR2 (germline): GTSNPN, SVGIG (reference sequence). V lost 0 bases, J lost 2 bases, and 5 bases lay in between. The CDR3 covers 13 residues.

The genes are TRBV18 and TRBJ2-5; D may be TRBD1 or TRBD2 (6 bases each). Per germline, CDR1 KGHSH and CDR2 LQKENI. Trimming took off 1 base at V and 2 bases at J, with 11 bases between the two ends. This CDR3 region has 15 residues. The CDR3 bases are TGTGCCAGCTCACCACAGGGGGGCTCACAAGAGACCCAGTACTTC. Translated: CASSPQGGSQETQYF.

The rearrangement uses TRBV5-4 and TRBJ2-5; 12 positions match TRBD2. CDR1 is SGHNT, CDR2 YYREEE, per germline (reference sequence). Unmatched junction bases numbered 4, after V lost 2 bases and J lost 5 bases. The CDR3 has 15 residues. As DNA, the CDR3 is TGTGCCAGCAGCTTCAGACTAGCGGGAGTGGAGACCCAGTACTTC. This encodes CASSFRLAGVETQYF.

The chain couples TRBV27 to TRBJ2-5; D unclear. The CDR3 has 12 residues. V was shortened by 6 bases and J by 5 bases, with 10 bases between the two germline ends. Germline lookup yields CDR1 MNHEY and CDR2 SMNVEV (reference sequence). CDR3 in DNA: TGTGCCAGCAGCAACCCCCCGGAGACCCAGTACTTC. Protein: CASSNPPETQYF.

The chain combines TRBV18 with TRBJ2-7; D call uncertain. V shed 3 bases and J shed 2 bases, with 8 bases lying between them. Germline-derived CDR1 and CDR2 are KGHSH and LQKENI. The CDR3 runs to 13 residues. Written as DNA, the CDR3 is TGTGCCAGCTCACCGACAAACACCTACGAGCAGTACTTC. Translating gives CASSPTNTYEQYF.

The CDR3 region has the DNA TGCGCCAGCAGCCAAGATTCCCATAGAGCGAATGAAAAACTGTTTTTT. Encoded protein: CASSQDSHRANEKLFF. V gene TRBV4-1 combines with J gene TRBJ1-4; no definite D call. V was pared by 0 bases and J by 5 bases, with 13 bases between. Germline V gene data show CDR1 as MGHRA and CDR2 as YSYEKL. The CDR3 length is 16 residues.